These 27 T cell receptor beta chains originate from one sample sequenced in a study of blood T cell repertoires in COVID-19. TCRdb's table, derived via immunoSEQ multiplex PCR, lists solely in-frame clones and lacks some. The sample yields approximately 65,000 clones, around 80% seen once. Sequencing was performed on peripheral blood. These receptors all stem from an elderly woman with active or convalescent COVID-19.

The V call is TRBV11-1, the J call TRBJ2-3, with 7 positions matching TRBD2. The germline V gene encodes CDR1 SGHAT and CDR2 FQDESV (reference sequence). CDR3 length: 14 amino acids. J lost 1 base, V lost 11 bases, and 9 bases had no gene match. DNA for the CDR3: TGTGCCTCAAGCGGCGGGGGTGGCACAGATACGCAGTATTTT. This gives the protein CASSGGGGTDTQYF. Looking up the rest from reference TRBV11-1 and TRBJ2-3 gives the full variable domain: EAEVAQSPRYKITEKSQAVAFWCDPISGHATLYWYRQILGQGPELLVQFQDESVVDDSQLPKDRFSAERLKGVDSTLKIQPAELGDSAMYLCASSGGGGTDTQYFGPGTRLTVL.

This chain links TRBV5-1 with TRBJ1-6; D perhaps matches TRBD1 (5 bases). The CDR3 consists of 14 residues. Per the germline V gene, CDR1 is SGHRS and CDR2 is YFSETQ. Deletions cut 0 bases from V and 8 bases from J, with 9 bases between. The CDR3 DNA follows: TGCGCCAGCAGCTTGGACGGGGGGGATTCACCCCTCCACTTT. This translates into CASSLDGGDSPLHF.

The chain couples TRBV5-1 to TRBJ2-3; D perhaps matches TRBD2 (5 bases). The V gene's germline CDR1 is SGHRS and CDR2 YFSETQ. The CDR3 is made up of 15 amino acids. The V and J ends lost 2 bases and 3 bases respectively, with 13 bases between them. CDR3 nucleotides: TGCGCCAGCAGCTTTGATGACCCGGGAACAGATACGCAGTATTTT. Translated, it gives CASSFDDPGTDTQYF.

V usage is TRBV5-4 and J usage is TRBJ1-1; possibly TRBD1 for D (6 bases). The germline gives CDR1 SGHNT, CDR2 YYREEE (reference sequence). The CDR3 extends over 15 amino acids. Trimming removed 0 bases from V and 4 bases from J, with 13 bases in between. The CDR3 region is CASSLVSGDPTEAFF. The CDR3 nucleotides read TGTGCCAGCAGCTTGGTCTCAGGGGACCCCACTGAAGCTTTCTTT.

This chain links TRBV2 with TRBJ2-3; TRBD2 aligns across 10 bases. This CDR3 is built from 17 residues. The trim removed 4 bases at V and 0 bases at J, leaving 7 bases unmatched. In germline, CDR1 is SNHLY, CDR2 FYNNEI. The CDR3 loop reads CASSAPGLAPSTDTQYF. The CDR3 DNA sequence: TGTGCCAGCAGTGCGCCGGGACTAGCGCCAAGCACAGATACGCAGTATTTT.

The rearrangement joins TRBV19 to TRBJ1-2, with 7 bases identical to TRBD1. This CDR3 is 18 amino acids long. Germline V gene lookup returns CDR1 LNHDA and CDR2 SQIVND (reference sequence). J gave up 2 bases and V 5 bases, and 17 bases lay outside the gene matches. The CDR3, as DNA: TGTGCCAGTAGTGGATTTGGGTCGACAGGGATGTACAACTATGGCTACACCTTC. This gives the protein CASSGFGSTGMYNYGYTF.

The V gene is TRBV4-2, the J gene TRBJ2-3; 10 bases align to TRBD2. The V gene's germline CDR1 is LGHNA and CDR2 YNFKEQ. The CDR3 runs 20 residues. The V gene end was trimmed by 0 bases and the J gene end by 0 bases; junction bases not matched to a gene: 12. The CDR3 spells CASSQDWRGSGGLSTDTQYF. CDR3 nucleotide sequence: TGTGCCAGCAGCCAAGATTGGCGCGGTAGCGGGGGGTTGAGCACAGATACGCAGTATTTT.

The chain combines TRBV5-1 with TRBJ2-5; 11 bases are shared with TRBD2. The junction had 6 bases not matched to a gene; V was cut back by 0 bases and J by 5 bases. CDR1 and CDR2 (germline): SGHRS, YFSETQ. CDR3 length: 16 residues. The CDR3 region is CASSLAVTSGAETQYF. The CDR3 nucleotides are TGCGCCAGCAGCTTGGCCGTGACTAGCGGGGCGGAGACCCAGTACTTC.

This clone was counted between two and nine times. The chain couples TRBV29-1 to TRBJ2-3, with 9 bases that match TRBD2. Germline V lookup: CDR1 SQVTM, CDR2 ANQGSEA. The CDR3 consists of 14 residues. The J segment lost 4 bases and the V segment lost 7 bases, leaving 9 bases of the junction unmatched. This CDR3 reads CSAAGTSTSDTQYF. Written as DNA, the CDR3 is TGCAGCGCAGCCGGGACTAGCACATCAGATACGCAGTATTTT.

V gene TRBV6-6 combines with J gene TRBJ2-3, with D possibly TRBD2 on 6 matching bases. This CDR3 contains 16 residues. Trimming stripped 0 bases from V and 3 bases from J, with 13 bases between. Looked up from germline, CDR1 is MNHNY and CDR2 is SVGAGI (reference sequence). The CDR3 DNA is TGTGCCAGCAGTTACTCGGGGGGTGGGACGACAGATACGCAGTATTTT. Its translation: CASSYSGGGTTDTQYF.

DNA of the CDR3: TGTGCCAGCAGTTTTGTGGCGACACGGCCCCAGCATTTT. This encodes CASSFVATRPQHF. The chain employs TRBV12-3 or TRBV12-4 and TRBJ1-5; D remains unclear. V shed 3 bases and J shed 9 bases, with 12 bases lying between them. This CDR3 region has 13 residues.

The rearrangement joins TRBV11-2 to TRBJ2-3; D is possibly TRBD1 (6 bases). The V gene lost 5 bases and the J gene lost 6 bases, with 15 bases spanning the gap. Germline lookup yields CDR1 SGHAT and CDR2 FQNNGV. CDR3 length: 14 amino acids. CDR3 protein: CASSPGTSSDTQYF. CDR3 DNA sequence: TGTGCCAGCAGCCCCGGGACAAGTTCGGATACGCAGTATTTT.

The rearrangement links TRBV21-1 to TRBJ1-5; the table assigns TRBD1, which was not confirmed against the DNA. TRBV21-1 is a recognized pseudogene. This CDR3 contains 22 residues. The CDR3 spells CASSTPGGWDSSGQGSNQPQHF. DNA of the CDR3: TGTGCCAGCAGCACCCCGGGGGGATGGGACAGTTCGGGACAGGGTAGCAATCAGCCCCAGCATTTT.

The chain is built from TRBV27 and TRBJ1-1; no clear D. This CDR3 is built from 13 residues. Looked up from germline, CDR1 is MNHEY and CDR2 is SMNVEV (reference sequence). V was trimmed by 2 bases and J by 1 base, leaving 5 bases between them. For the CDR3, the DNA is TGTGCCAGCAGTTTAAGCAAGAACACTGAAGCTTTCTTT. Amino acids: CASSLSKNTEAFF.

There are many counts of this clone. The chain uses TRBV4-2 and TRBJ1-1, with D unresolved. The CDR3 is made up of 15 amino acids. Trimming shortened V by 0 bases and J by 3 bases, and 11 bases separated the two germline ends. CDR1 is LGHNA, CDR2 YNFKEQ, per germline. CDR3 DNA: TGTGCCAGCAGCCAAGATCTCGCACCGGACACTGAAGCTTTCTTT. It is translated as CASSQDLAPDTEAFF.

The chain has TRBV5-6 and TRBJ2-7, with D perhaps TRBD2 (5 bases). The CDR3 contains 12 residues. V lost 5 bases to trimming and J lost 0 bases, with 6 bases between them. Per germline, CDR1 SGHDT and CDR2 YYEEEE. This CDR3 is CASSGSSYEQYF. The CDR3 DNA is TGTGCCAGCAGTGGGAGCTCCTACGAGCAGTACTTC.

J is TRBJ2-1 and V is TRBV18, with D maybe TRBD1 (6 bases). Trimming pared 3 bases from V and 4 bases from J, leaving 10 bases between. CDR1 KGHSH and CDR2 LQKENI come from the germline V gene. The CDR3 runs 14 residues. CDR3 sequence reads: CASSPSGQYNEQFF. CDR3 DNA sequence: TGTGCCAGCTCACCTTCTGGACAGTACAATGAGCAGTTCTTC.

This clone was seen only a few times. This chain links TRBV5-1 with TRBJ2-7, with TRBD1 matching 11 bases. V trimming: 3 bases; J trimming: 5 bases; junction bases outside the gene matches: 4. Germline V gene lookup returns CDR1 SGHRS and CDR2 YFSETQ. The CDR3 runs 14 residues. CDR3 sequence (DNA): TGCGCCAGCAGCTGGGGGACAGGGGGTGACGAGCAGTACTTC. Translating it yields CASSWGTGGDEQYF.

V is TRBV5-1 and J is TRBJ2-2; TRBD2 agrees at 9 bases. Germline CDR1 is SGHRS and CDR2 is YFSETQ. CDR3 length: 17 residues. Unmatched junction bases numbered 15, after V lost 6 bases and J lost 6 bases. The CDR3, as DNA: TGCGCCAGCAACCCCTCGCCTAGCGGGGATCTCCCCGGGGAGCTGTTTTTT. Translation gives CASNPSPSGDLPGELFF.

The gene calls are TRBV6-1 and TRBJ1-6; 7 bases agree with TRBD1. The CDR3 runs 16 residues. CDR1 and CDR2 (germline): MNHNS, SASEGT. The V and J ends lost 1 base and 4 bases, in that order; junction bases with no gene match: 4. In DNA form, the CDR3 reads TGTGCCAGCAGTGAAGTTGCGGGACAGTATAATTCACCCCTCCACTTT. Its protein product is CASSEVAGQYNSPLHF.

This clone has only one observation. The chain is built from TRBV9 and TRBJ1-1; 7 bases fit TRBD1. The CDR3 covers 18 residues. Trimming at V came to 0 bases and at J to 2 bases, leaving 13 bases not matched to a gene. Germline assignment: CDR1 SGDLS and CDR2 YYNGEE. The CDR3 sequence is CASSVGGSTGSTNTEAFF. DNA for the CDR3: TGTGCCAGCAGCGTAGGTGGGTCGACAGGGTCTACAAACACTGAAGCTTTCTTT.

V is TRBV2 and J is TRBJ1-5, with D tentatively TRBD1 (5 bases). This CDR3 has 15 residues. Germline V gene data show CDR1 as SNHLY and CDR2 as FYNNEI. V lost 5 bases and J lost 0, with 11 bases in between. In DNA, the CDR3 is TGTGCCAGCAGTAGAGCAGGGAATAGCAATCAGCCCCAGCATTTT. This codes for CASSRAGNSNQPQHF. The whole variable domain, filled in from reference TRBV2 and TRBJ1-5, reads EPEVTQTPSHQVTQMGQEVILRCVPISNHLYFYWYRQILGQKVEFLVSFYNNEISEKSEIFDDQFSVERPDGSNFTLKIRSTKLEDSAMYFCASSRAGNSNQPQHFGDGTRLSIL.

Here the CDR3 reads CASSRPGQGGNTIYF. CDR3 DNA sequence: TGTGCCAGCAGCCGCCCGGGACAGGGTGGAAACACCATATATTTT. The V call is TRBV4-2, the J call TRBJ1-3; TRBD1 agrees at 9 bases. The CDR3 is 15 residues long. The germline V gene has CDR1 LGHNA and CDR2 YNFKEQ. After removal of 4 bases from V and 3 bases from J, the junction contained 4 bases not matched to a gene.

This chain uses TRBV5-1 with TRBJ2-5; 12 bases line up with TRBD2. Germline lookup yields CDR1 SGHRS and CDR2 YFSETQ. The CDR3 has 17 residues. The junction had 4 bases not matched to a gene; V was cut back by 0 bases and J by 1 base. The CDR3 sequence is CASSLALAGGGQETQYF. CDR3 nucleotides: TGCGCCAGCAGCTTGGCACTAGCGGGGGGAGGCCAAGAGACCCAGTACTTC.

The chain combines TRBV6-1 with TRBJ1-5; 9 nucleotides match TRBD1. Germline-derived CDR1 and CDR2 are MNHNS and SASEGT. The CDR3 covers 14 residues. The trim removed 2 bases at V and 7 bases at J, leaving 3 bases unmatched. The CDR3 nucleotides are TGTGCCAGCAGTGAAACAGGGGGCGGGCAGCCCCAGCATTTT. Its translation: CASSETGGGQPQHF.

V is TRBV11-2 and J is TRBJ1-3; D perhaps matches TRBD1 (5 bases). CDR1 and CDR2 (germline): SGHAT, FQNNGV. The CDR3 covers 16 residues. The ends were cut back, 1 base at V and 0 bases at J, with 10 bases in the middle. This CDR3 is CASSLVGGYSGNTIYF. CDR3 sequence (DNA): TGTGCCAGCAGCTTAGTGGGGGGGTACTCTGGAAACACCATATATTTT.

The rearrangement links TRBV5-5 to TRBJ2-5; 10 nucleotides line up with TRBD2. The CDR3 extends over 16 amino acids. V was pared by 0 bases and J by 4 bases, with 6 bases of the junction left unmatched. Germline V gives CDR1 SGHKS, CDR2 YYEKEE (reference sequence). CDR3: CASSLGLAGEAETQYF. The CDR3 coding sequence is TGTGCCAGCAGCTTGGGTCTAGCGGGGGAGGCAGAGACCCAGTACTTC.